This T cell receptor (beta chain) was identified in a study of vaccination and CD4 T cells after COVID-19. Overall study results and limits: There was no significant change from around 19 to 38 median reactive clonotypes. Spike mono-reactivity held for 304 of 307 vaccine-specific clones in convalescent patients.

The Oncomine TCR Beta short-read assay sequenced DNA from cultured CD4+ T cells. One entry per CDR3 protein results from TCRdb running MiXCR on the PCR reads. The sample carries about 9,500 distinct CDR3 sequences, approximately 48% recorded once. Germline V lookup: CDR1 SGHDN, CDR2 FVKESK. The length of the CDR3 is 14 residues. Trimming took off 3 bases at V and 8 bases at J, with 16 bases between the two ends. Treatment noted: approximately 10-day PBMC culture with coronavirus spike peptide pools or control peptides (ViraFEST assay). Those CD4+ T cells from the unexposed donor predate the COVID-19 pandemic (2011-2018). Concerning this clonotype: The antigen is not known.

What was sequenced was CD4+ T cells from blood, cultured in vitro. This chain connects TRBV14 to TRBJ1-2, with D maybe TRBD1 (6 bases). The sequence was obtained from a human donor in good health. CDR3 region: CASSQKQGMAGYTF. The CDR3, as DNA: TGTGCCAGCAGCCAGAAACAGGGTATGGCGGGCTACACCTTC.